The 28 T cell receptor beta chains below were found in one sample sequenced in a study of blood T cells in healthy people across ages. Then a second PCR, running roughly 7 to 12 cycles, was carried out with a sample-barcoded 5' primer and a J-beta primer mix. TCRdb ran MiXCR on the 5' RACE reads and lists one entry per CDR3 protein. This table has about 1.6 million distinct CDR3 sequences, around 35% appearing once. The sequencing sample was made of blood. Source of these receptors: a woman between 25 and 40 years old in good health.

This clonotype was counted a few times. A read error may produce the germline difference seen at one junction end. This chain uses TRBV20-1 with TRBJ2-5, with TRBD2 matching over 8 bases. Gene TRBJ2-7 matches the end of the DNA better, so the J call may be wrong. Per germline, CDR1 DFQATT and CDR2 SNEGSKA (reference sequence). The CDR3 runs 14 residues. CDR3 amino acids: CSARDRVAGNEQYF. The CDR3 nucleotides read TGTAGTGCTAGAGATCGGGTAGCGGGAAACGAGCAGTACTTC.

This rearrangement joins TRBV6-6 to TRBJ1-1; D is ambiguous. The CDR3 covers 15 residues. Trimming cost V 4 bases and J 3 bases, with 15 bases left between them. CDR1 is MNHNY, CDR2 SVGAGI, per germline (reference sequence). CDR3 loop: CASSSPDLGDTEAFF. The CDR3 DNA reads as TGTGCCAGCAGTTCCCCGGACCTTGGTGACACTGAAGCTTTCTTT.

This clonotype has a handful of counts. The chain combines TRBV9 with TRBJ2-1; possibly TRBD2 for D (6 bases). V lost 3 bases and J 0 bases, leaving 16 bases between the germline ends. Germline CDR1 reads SGDLS; CDR2 reads YYNGEE. This CDR3 spans 17 amino acids. DNA for the CDR3: TGTGCCAGCAGCGGACCCTTGGCGGGGAGCTCCTACAATGAGCAGTTCTTC. This gives the protein CASSGPLAGSSYNEQFF.

As concerns this clonotype: A much larger clone is a single base away; this may be a read error. This chain connects TRBV29-1 to TRBJ2-5; 7 bases align to TRBD2. This CDR3 is 13 amino acids long. Germline lookup yields CDR1 SQVTM and CDR2 ANQGSEA. Germline trimming cut 7 bases from V and 3 bases from J; bases unmatched to any gene: 8. CDR3 coding DNA: TGCAGCGGCGGGAGAGGACTAGAAGAGACCCAGTACTTC. Its protein is CSGGRGLEETQYF.

This clonotype was seen only a few times. This chain links TRBV4-1 with TRBJ2-5, with 13 bases matching TRBD2. V was pared by 4 bases and J by 2 bases, with 10 bases of the junction left unmatched. Germline V CDR1 and CDR2: MGHRA, YSYEKL. CDR3 length equals 18 residues. The DNA of the CDR3 is TGCGCCAGCAGCCGGCGCCTTACTAGCGGGGGGGTTCAAGAGACCCAGTACTTC. This sequence encodes CASSRRLTSGGVQETQYF.

This clonotype appeared a few times. This sequence joins TRBV20-1 and TRBJ2-5, with a weak D call TRBD2 (7 bases). V lost 4 bases, J lost 3 bases, and 12 bases lay in between. Germline values: CDR1 DFQATT, CDR2 SNEGSKA (reference sequence). The CDR3 sequence is 13 residues long. CDR3 region: CSAIGGGEETQYF. CDR3 DNA: TGCAGTGCTATAGGGGGAGGGGAAGAGACCCAGTACTTC.

This clonotype has a handful of counts. A read error may produce the germline difference seen at one junction end. The V and J genes are TRBV6-2 or TRBV6-3 and TRBJ2-3, with 9 bases aligning to TRBD2. Germline V CDR1 and CDR2: MNHEY, SVGEGT. The CDR3 is 17 residues long. The CDR3 nucleotides are TGTGCCAGCAGTCACTCTGCCGCGGGAGGGCGCACAGATACGCAGTATTTT. It is translated as CASSHSAAGGRTDTQYF.

A few counts support this clonotype. The rearrangement joins TRBV27 to TRBJ2-3, with D perhaps matching TRBD2 (6 bases). Trimming stripped 6 bases from V and 3 bases from J, with 16 bases between. Germline values: CDR1 MNHEY, CDR2 SMNVEV (reference sequence). The CDR3 has 15 amino acids. The DNA for the CDR3 is TGTGCCAGCAGCTTAGCGGTCAGCGCGACAGATACGCAGTATTTT. Amino acid sequence: CASSLAVSATDTQYF.

The chain uses TRBV27 and TRBJ2-5, with a possible D match to TRBD1 (6 bases). Judging by the DNA end, TRBJ2-7 fits better; the J call may be wrong. CDR3 size: 14 residues. Germline-derived CDR1 and CDR2 are MNHEY and SMNVEV (reference sequence). CDR3 in amino acids: CASRSRGLPYEQYF. The CDR3 nucleotides read TGTGCCAGCAGGTCCAGGGGCCTTCCCTACGAGCAGTACTTC.

The chain uses TRBV27 and TRBJ1-6; 7 bases are a match to TRBD1. Trimming removed 5 bases from V and 6 bases from J; junction bases left unmatched: 7. Germline V gene data show CDR1 as MNHEY and CDR2 as SMNVEV (reference sequence). This CDR3 is built from 15 residues. The CDR3 DNA is TGTGCCAGCAGTCCAGGGGGGGGCCTTAATTCACCCCTCCACTTT. Its protein product is CASSPGGGLNSPLHF.

This chain uses TRBV2 with TRBJ2-3; D is undetermined. The V gene lost 1 base and the J gene lost 2 bases, with 16 bases spanning the gap. Germline CDR1 and CDR2: SNHLY and FYNNEI. The CDR3 runs 17 residues. In DNA, the CDR3 is TGTGCCAGCAGTGAAGGCGACACCTGGCGTGCCACAGATACGCAGTATTTT. The encoded protein is CASSEGDTWRATDTQYF.

The rearrangement uses TRBV5-5 and TRBJ2-6, with D tentatively TRBD1 or TRBD2 (5 bases each). V was clipped by 4 bases and J by 2 bases, with 28 bases between them. The V gene's germline CDR1 is SGHKS and CDR2 YYEKEE (reference sequence). The CDR3 consists of 21 residues. CDR3 region: CASSRFLMDGAIGPGANVLTF. CDR3 bases: TGTGCCAGCAGCCGGTTCTTAATGGACGGGGCAATAGGCCCTGGGGCCAACGTCCTGACTTTC.

This clonotype came up a few times. The V gene is TRBV4-2, the J gene TRBJ2-3; a weak D match, TRBD1 (5 bases). CDR3 length equals 16 residues. The germline V gene encodes CDR1 LGHNA and CDR2 YNFKEQ. Trimming removed 2 bases from V and 0 bases from J, with 12 bases in between. The CDR3 loop reads CASSQPPTGSTDTQYF. In nucleotides, the CDR3 is TGTGCCAGCAGCCAACCCCCCACAGGTAGCACAGATACGCAGTATTTT.

This clonotype has just a few counts. The chain has TRBV20-1 and TRBJ1-5, with 11 bases identical to TRBD1. Trimming cost V 3 bases and J 6 bases; bases outside gene matches: 4. The CDR3 spans 14 residues. CDR1 is DFQATT and CDR2 is SNEGSKA in the germline V gene (reference sequence). The CDR3 here is CSARDRGRSQPQHF. The CDR3 bases are TGCAGTGCTAGGGACAGGGGGCGTAGTCAGCCCCAGCATTTT.

The chain employs TRBV24-1 and TRBJ2-5; tentative D call: TRBD1 (6 bases). The DNA end favors TRBJ2-7, so the J call may be wrong. Per germline, CDR1 KGHDR and CDR2 SFDVKD. This CDR3 has 16 residues. The CDR3 DNA follows: TGTGCCGCTGGTAGCGCCAAGGGACATTTCTACTACGAGCAGTACTTC. It specifies CAAGSAKGHFYYEQYF.

In this sample, this clonotype turned up a few times. The chain recombines TRBV5-1 with TRBJ2-7; 8 positions agree with TRBD1. The CDR3 is 14 amino acids. The trim removed 2 bases at V and 3 bases at J, leaving 4 bases unmatched. Germline loops: CDR1 SGHRS, CDR2 YFSETQ. The CDR3 DNA is TGCGCCAGCAGCTTTATCACAGGGGGCTACGAGCAGTACTTC. The encoded protein is CASSFITGGYEQYF.

This clonotype was seen more than once but under ten times. A much more abundant neighbour one base away suggests this may be a read error. The V gene is TRBV11-2, the J gene TRBJ2-7; 8 nucleotides align to TRBD1. The CDR3 has 15 amino acids. Germline lookup yields CDR1 SGHAT and CDR2 FQNNGV. Unmatched junction bases numbered 6, after V lost 5 bases and J lost 0 bases. The CDR3 DNA follows: TGTGCCAGCAGCCTCAGACAGGGGTTCTCCTACGAGCAGTACTTC. It translates to CASSLRQGFSYEQYF.

This clonotype was found a few times. V and J are TRBV12-3 or TRBV12-4 and TRBJ2-1, with 7 positions matching TRBD1. CDR3 length equals 14 residues. J lost 5 bases, V lost 3 bases, and 4 bases had no gene match. CDR3 sequence (DNA): TGTGCCAGCAGTTTCGGACAGGACAACAATGAGCAGTTCTTC. Protein sequence: CASSFGQDNNEQFF.

This clonotype was detected a few times. The genes are TRBV12-3 or TRBV12-4 and TRBJ1-1, with D possibly matching TRBD1 (5 bases). V was pared by 3 bases and J by 10 bases, with 15 bases between. The CDR3 loop spans 13 amino acids. The CDR3 nucleotides are TGTGCCAGCAGTTTTGGGGGGGACCTACGAGCTTTCTTT. It yields the protein CASSFGGDLRAFF.

The rearrangement links TRBV28 to TRBJ2-4; a possible D gene is TRBD1 (6 bases). V lost 9 bases and J 0 bases, leaving 24 bases between the germline ends. This CDR3 comprises 18 residues. CDR1 is MDHEN and CDR2 is SYDVKM in the germline V gene. The chain's CDR3 is CASSLPPRTVLAKNIQYF. CDR3 in DNA: TGTGCCAGTTCCCTCCCCCCTCGGACAGTACTAGCCAAAAACATTCAGTACTTC. The full variable domain, its missing parts supplied by reference TRBV28 and TRBJ2-4, is DVKVTQSSRYLVKRTGEKVFLECVQDMDHENMFWYRQDPGLGLRLIYFSYDVKMKEKGDIPEGYSVSREKKERFSLILESASTNQTSMYLCASSLPPRTVLAKNIQYFGAGTRLSVL.

This clonotype was seen a few times. The V call is TRBV20-1, the J call TRBJ2-7; a weak D match, TRBD2 (5 bases). Germline CDR1 DFQATT, CDR2 SNEGSKA (reference sequence). CDR3 length: 13 amino acids. V dropped 3 bases and J dropped 5 bases, with 14 bases sitting between them. The CDR3 nucleotides read TGCAGTGCTAGCCGCCCGGGAATCGACGAGCAGTACTTC. Encoded protein: CSASRPGIDEQYF.

This clonotype came up a few times. The V gene is TRBV7-9, the J gene TRBJ2-7, with D tentatively TRBD2 (5 bases). Germline lookup yields CDR1 SEHNR and CDR2 FQNEAQ (reference sequence). V was trimmed by 4 bases and J by 7 bases, leaving 17 bases between them. CDR3 size: 14 residues. CDR3 nucleotides: TGTGCCAGCAGCTCCCATTTTCGGGGTAATGAGCAGTACTTC. This sequence encodes CASSSHFRGNEQYF.

The chain uses TRBV5-1 and TRBJ2-1, with 8 bases that match TRBD2. The V gene end was trimmed by 1 base and the J gene end by 1 base; junction bases not matched to a gene: 7. From germline, CDR1 is SGHRS and CDR2 YFSETQ. CDR3 length: 17 residues. The CDR3 sequence is CASSLFSGALSYNEQFF. Here the CDR3 DNA reads TGCGCCAGCAGCTTGTTTAGCGGGGCCTTGTCCTACAATGAGCAGTTCTTC.

This clonotype was recorded once. This may be a read error, as it is one base from a much larger clone. CDR3 coding DNA: TGTGCCAGCAGCTGGACAGGGACCGAGCAGTACTTC. Protein product: CASSWTGTEQYF. This chain joins TRBV3-1 and TRBJ2-7; TRBD1 matches at 8 bases. The CDR3 sequence is 12 residues long. Germline lookup yields CDR1 LGHDT and CDR2 YNNKEL (reference sequence). The V and J ends lost 5 bases and 6 bases, in that order; junction bases with no gene match: 3.

This clonotype was found many times. The V and J genes are TRBV27 and TRBJ2-5; 8 nucleotides align to TRBD1. The CDR3 is 16 amino acids. Trimming cost V 2 bases and J 5 bases; bases outside gene matches: 10. Germline CDR1 and CDR2: MNHEY and SMNVEV (reference sequence). The CDR3 DNA sequence: TGTGCCAGCAGTTTACGGGGCAGGGGGCTGGGGGAGACCCAGTACTTC. This codes for CASSLRGRGLGETQYF.

CDR3 sequence: CASSQEIASGRANNEQFF. DNA for the CDR3: TGTGCCAGCAGCCAAGAAATCGCTAGCGGGAGGGCCAACAATGAGCAGTTCTTC. This chain joins TRBV4-2 and TRBJ2-1; 12 bases are a match to TRBD2. CDR3 length: 18 amino acids. J was trimmed by 5 bases and V by 0 bases; bases with no gene match: 8. The germline gives CDR1 LGHNA, CDR2 YNFKEQ.

This clonotype has only a few counts. The gene calls are TRBV6-1 and TRBJ1-5; a weak D match, TRBD1 (5 bases). The CDR3 runs 16 residues. Germline V lookup: CDR1 MNHNS, CDR2 SASEGT. V was trimmed by 1 base and J by 6 bases, leaving 16 bases between them. CDR3 sequence reads: CASSEVGMDISQPQHF. The CDR3, as DNA: TGTGCCAGCAGTGAAGTCGGTATGGACATCAGTCAGCCCCAGCATTTT.

About this clonotype itself: This sequence may be a read error, since a much larger clone differs from it by one base. J is TRBJ2-3 and V is TRBV7-2; D is uncertain. This CDR3 has 17 amino acids. The V end lost 5 bases, the J end lost 9 bases, and 27 bases lay between the germline ends. Germline assignment: CDR1 SGHTA and CDR2 FQGNSA. Here the CDR3 reads CASSNRGLPAPTKTQYF. The CDR3 DNA reads as TGTGCCAGCAGCAACCGTGGCCTCCCCGCACCCACAAAAACGCAGTATTTT.